This is a list of T cell receptor beta chains from one sample in a study of blood T cell repertoires in COVID-19. Libraries were prepared by immunoSEQ multiplex PCR; TCRdb keeps only in-frame clonotypes and omits some of them. The repertoire holds 100,000 or so clones, with roughly 80% as singletons. Material: peripheral blood. Receptor source: a man between 65 and 85 years old with active or convalescent COVID-19. Both conserved end residues are part of each CDR3. D genes are given only for firm matches. Rows give clone size only sometimes, using once, few, many, or a class for an expanded clone.

size: .; V: TRBV10-3; D: TRBD1; J: TRBJ1-6; CDR3: CAISEPQTGEGPLHF; DNA: TGTGCCATCAGTGAGCCCCAGACAGGGGAGGGCCCCCTCCACTTT
size: once; V: TRBV30; D: TRBD1; J: TRBJ2-2; CDR3: CAWAPDRANTGELFF; DNA: TGTGCCTGGGCTCCGGACAGGGCGAACACCGGGGAGCTGTTTTTT
size: .; V: TRBV7-2; D: .; J: TRBJ1-4; CDR3: CASSSRGPSNEKLFF; DNA: TGTGCCAGCAGCAGCAGGGGTCCGTCTAATGAAAAACTGTTTTTT
size: once; V: TRBV27; D: TRBD2; J: TRBJ2-3; CDR3: CASRLAGEDTQYF; DNA: TGTGCCAGCAGACTAGCGGGAGAGGATACGCAGTATTTT
size: .; V: TRBV10-3; D: .; J: TRBJ2-5; CDR3: CAISESGGLAETQYF; DNA: TGTGCCATCAGTGAGTCGGGAGGTTTAGCGGAGACCCAGTACTTC
size: few; V: TRBV28; D: .; J: TRBJ1-4; CDR3: CASSLEASSLFF; DNA: TGTGCCAGCAGTTTAGAGGCCAGTTCACTGTTTTTT
size: few; V: TRBV9; D: .; J: TRBJ2-2; CDR3: CASSVGSRGNTGELFF; DNA: TGTGCCAGCAGCGTAGGAAGTCGGGGGAACACCGGGGAGCTGTTTTTT
size: once; V: TRBV3-1/TRBV3-2; D: TRBD2; J: TRBJ2-3; CDR3: CAIGLDTDTQYF; DNA: TGTGCCATCGGACTAGACACAGATACGCAGTATTTT
size: .; V: TRBV19; D: .; J: TRBJ2-3; CDR3: CASSDPGGRNTDTQYF; DNA: TGTGCCAGTAGTGATCCAGGGGGGAGAAACACAGATACGCAGTATTTT
size: few; V: TRBV9; D: TRBD2; J: TRBJ2-3; CDR3: CASSLLGLAESDTQYF; DNA: TGTGCCAGCAGCCTGCTGGGACTAGCGGAATCAGATACGCAGTATTTT
size: .; V: TRBV5-1; D: .; J: TRBJ1-2; CDR3: CASSLGSNYGYTF; DNA: TGCGCCAGCAGCTTGGGCAGTAACTATGGCTACACCTTC
size: .; V: TRBV9; D: TRBD1; J: TRBJ1-2; CDR3: CASSTRDRGQSYGYTF; DNA: TGTGCCAGCAGCACCAGAGACAGGGGGCAGAGCTATGGCTACACCTTC
size: .; V: TRBV7-3; D: TRBD1; J: TRBJ1-2; CDR3: CASSLGQGNGYTF; DNA: TGTGCCAGCAGCTTGGGACAGGGCAATGGCTACACCTTC
size: .; V: TRBV30; D: .; J: TRBJ1-1; CDR3: CACGGQTNTEAFF; DNA: TGTGCCTGCGGCGGTCAGACGAACACTGAAGCTTTCTTT
size: .; V: TRBV18; D: .; J: TRBJ2-2; CDR3: CASSQDSANTGELFF; DNA: TGTGCCAGCTCACAGGACAGCGCGAACACCGGGGAGCTGTTTTTT
size: .; V: TRBV2; D: .; J: TRBJ1-2; CDR3: CASKPGNYGYTF; DNA: TGTGCCAGCAAGCCGGGTAACTATGGCTACACCTTC
size: .; V: TRBV7-3; D: .; J: TRBJ2-1; CDR3: CASSLRGESYNEQFF; DNA: TGTGCCAGCAGCTTAAGGGGGGAATCCTACAATGAGCAGTTCTTC
size: .; V: TRBV19; D: .; J: TRBJ1-1; CDR3: CASTTLGQGGTEAFF; DNA: TGTGCCAGTACCACATTGGGGCAGGGAGGCACTGAAGCTTTCTTT
size: .; V: TRBV6-5; D: .; J: TRBJ2-1; CDR3: CASSYNEGEREQFF; DNA: TGTGCCAGCAGTTACAACGAGGGCGAGCGGGAGCAGTTCTTC
size: .; V: TRBV6-4; D: .; J: TRBJ1-2; CDR3: CASSDSGRGPNYGYTF; DNA: TGTGCCAGCAGTGACTCTGGGAGGGGACCCAACTATGGCTACACCTTC
size: few; V: TRBV10-2; D: .; J: TRBJ1-2; CDR3: CASRETGMIVGDGYTF; DNA: TGCGCCAGCAGAGAAACAGGGATGATCGTGGGGGATGGCTACACCTTC
size: .; V: TRBV12-3/TRBV12-4; D: .; J: TRBJ2-7; CDR3: CASSRGYEQYF; DNA: TGTGCCAGCAGTCGGGGCTACGAGCAGTACTTC
size: .; V: TRBV11-2; D: .; J: TRBJ2-1; CDR3: CASTQQRGGDEQFF; DNA: TGTGCCAGCACCCAGCAGAGGGGAGGCGATGAGCAGTTCTTC
size: .; V: TRBV9; D: .; J: TRBJ2-5; CDR3: CASSTSLASETQYF; DNA: TGTGCCAGCAGCACGTCACTTGCCTCAGAGACCCAGTACTTC
size: once; V: TRBV6-1; D: .; J: TRBJ1-1; CDR3: CASSEQGGTEAFF; DNA: TGTGCCAGCAGTGAGCAGGGTGGCACTGAAGCTTTCTTT
size: .; V: TRBV15; D: TRBD1; J: TRBJ2-7; CDR3: CATSYRMGQYYEQYF; DNA: TGTGCCACCAGCTACCGGATGGGACAGTACTACGAGCAGTACTTC
size: .; V: TRBV10-3; D: .; J: TRBJ2-1; CDR3: CAISESGVTGIEFF; DNA: TGTGCCATCAGTGAGTCGGGAGTAACCGGGATTGAGTTCTTC
size: .; V: TRBV3-1/TRBV3-2; D: TRBD1; J: TRBJ2-4; CDR3: CASGQGAKNIQYF; DNA: TGTGCCAGCGGACAGGGAGCCAAAAACATTCAGTACTTC
size: once; V: TRBV6-5; D: .; J: TRBJ1-1; CDR3: CASSYSANGITEAFF; DNA: TGTGCCAGCAGTTACTCCGCTAACGGGATCACTGAAGCTTTCTTT
size: .; V: TRBV19; D: .; J: TRBJ2-7; CDR3: CASSKGDGPYEQYF; DNA: TGTGCCAGTAGTAAGGGGGACGGTCCGTACGAGCAGTACTTC
size: few; V: TRBV15; D: .; J: TRBJ1-1; CDR3: CATSRELLGGTEAFF; DNA: TGTGCCACCAGCAGAGAACTCCTAGGCGGCACTGAAGCTTTCTTT
size: .; V: TRBV27; D: TRBD1; J: TRBJ2-7; CDR3: CASSLSDRGGPGEQYF; DNA: TGTGCCAGCAGTTTATCGGACAGGGGCGGACCGGGGGAGCAGTACTTC
size: .; V: TRBV5-1; D: .; J: TRBJ2-2; CDR3: CASTFEQGEGTGELFF; DNA: TGCGCCAGCACCTTCGAACAGGGCGAGGGCACCGGGGAGCTGTTTTTT
size: .; V: TRBV24-1; D: TRBD2; J: TRBJ2-1; CDR3: CATSATSGWFGAYNEQFF; DNA: TGTGCCACCAGTGCGACTAGCGGGTGGTTTGGAGCCTACAATGAGCAGTTCTTC
size: .; V: TRBV3-1/TRBV3-2; D: .; J: TRBJ1-2; CDR3: CASSGQTGNYGYTF; DNA: TGTGCCAGCAGTGGACAGACGGGGAACTATGGCTACACCTTC
size: .; V: TRBV4-1; D: TRBD1; J: TRBJ1-1; CDR3: CASSPGQIDTEAFF; DNA: TGCGCCAGCAGCCCGGGACAGATAGACACTGAAGCTTTCTTT
size: .; V: TRBV15; D: .; J: TRBJ2-5; CDR3: CATSRFFTGETQYF; DNA: TGTGCCACCAGCAGATTCTTCACAGGGGAGACCCAGTACTTC
size: .; V: TRBV5-4; D: TRBD1; J: TRBJ2-3; CDR3: CASSSPGQGTDTQYF; DNA: TGTGCCAGCAGCTCGCCGGGACAGGGAACAGATACGCAGTATTTT
size: .; V: TRBV5-6; D: TRBD2; J: TRBJ2-5; CDR3: CASSTGGESQETQYF; DNA: TGTGCCAGCAGCACCGGGGGGGAATCTCAAGAGACCCAGTACTTC
size: once; V: TRBV19; D: TRBD1; J: TRBJ1-1; CDR3: CASSIYRGQTEAFF; DNA: TGTGCCAGTAGTATTTACAGGGGGCAGACTGAAGCTTTCTTT